This entry concerns a single T cell receptor (beta chain). The antigen remains unidentified. This specimen belongs to a study of OX40 agonist ivuxolimab in advanced cancers. Across the study: Treatment received earlier with anti-PD-1, anti-PD-L1 or anti-CTLA-4 agents was allowed, and 40% had some. Study-level findings and limits: It was not determined which antigens were specifically recognized by the peripheral T cells that had undergone clonal expansion.

Enrollment shut out patients with autoimmune disease history or systemic immunosuppression. Sequencing was performed with immunoSEQ multiplex PCR; in TCRdb, only in-frame clones are kept and a portion is missing. Here the sample spans approximately 31,000 clones, around 90% being singletons. CDR1 is SGHDN, CDR2 FVKESK, per germline. The CDR3 consists of 16 residues. Trimming took 4 bases from V and 5 from J, leaving 17 bases between them. The TCR was taken from an adult with an advanced solid tumor such as melanoma, head and neck, liver or kidney cancer. The rearrangement joins TRBV14 to TRBJ2-2; D not resolved. The sequencing here drew on CD4+ or CD8+ T cells sorted from blood, taken in a trial of the OX40 agonist ivuxolimab. Written as DNA, the CDR3 is TGTGCCAGCAGCCCGAACCGTGAACTCGCGACCGGGGAGCTGTTTTTT. This gives the protein CASSPNRELATGELFF.